This T cell receptor beta chain was recovered during a study of T-cell reconstitution after alpha-beta-depleted transplantation in children. The library targeted TCRbeta and was prepared with unique molecular identifiers. TCRdb reprocessed the PCR reads via MiXCR and lists one record per CDR3 protein. This sample has around 960,000 distinct CDR3 sequences, with 25% to 30% found just once. The length of the CDR3 is 18 residues. Germline values: CDR1 SGHAT, CDR2 FQNNGV. The V and J ends lost 2 bases and 2 bases, in that order; junction bases with no gene match: 14. This TCR was recovered from a boy younger than two who had a stem cell transplant for SCID, so the T cells may come from the graft donor. This specimen consisted of PBMCs, mostly from graft donor cells, obtained 360 days after TCRalphabeta/CD19-depleted stem cell transplant. The chain joins TRBV11-2 to TRBJ2-5; 7 nucleotides align to TRBD2. CDR3 protein: CASSLFFIWGGSQETQYF. The CDR3 region has the DNA TGTGCCAGCAGCTTATTCTTTATATGGGGAGGGTCACAAGAGACCCAGTACTTC.